The present entry profiles one TCR beta chain with its context. This entry belongs to a study of blood T cell repertoires in COVID-19. Study-wide context: In each case, the material was cDNA or gDNA derived from T cells, B-cell-depleted T cells, or PBMCs.

The protocol was immunoSEQ multiplex PCR, while the TCRdb copy is restricted to in-frame clones and leaves out a portion. The sample records around 160,000 clones, approximately 88% being singletons. Trimming took 4 bases from V and 4 from J, leaving 19 bases between them. The CDR3 covers 16 residues. Germline V lookup: CDR1 MNHEY, CDR2 SVGAGI. All enrollees were about 18 to 95 years old and from 20 to 25 US areas. Cohort placement rested on clinical history that participants reported themselves. This receptor was obtained from a woman in her 30s with acute COVID-19. This sequence joins TRBV6-5 and TRBJ1-2, with unresolved D. The sequencing input was PBMCs or T cells enriched from blood (not recorded which). The CDR3 protein is CASSLQPSGLVYGYTF. Here the CDR3 DNA reads TGTGCCAGCAGTTTGCAGCCGTCAGGCCTTGTCTATGGCTACACCTTC.